These 20 T cell receptor beta chains share one sample of origin, sequenced in a study of shared clonotypes between healthy human individuals. TCRdb's table, derived via immunoSEQ multiplex PCR, lists solely in-frame clones and lacks some. The table shows 2.3 million or so clones, with 85% to 95% occurring only once. The specimen was naive CD4+ T cells from PBMCs. The subset here: CD45RA+ positively selected. These receptors were collected from a man between 18 and 35 years old in good health. Some clones in this sample may be carry-over from other donors' samples.

CDR3 nucleotides: TGTGCCAGTACCACAGCGGGGCGCGGCAATCAGCCCCAGCATTTT. This codes for CASTTAGRGNQPQHF. The chain uses TRBV19 and TRBJ1-5, with D maybe TRBD1 (5 bases). Trimming left V 7 bases short and J 2 bases short, with 15 bases between. Germline V gene sequence: CDR1 LNHDA, CDR2 SQIVND (reference sequence). This CDR3 contains 15 residues.

CDR3 region: CASSVGARAEAFF. In DNA, the CDR3 is TGCGCCAGCAGTGTGGGGGCGAGGGCTGAAGCTTTCTTT. The chain recombines TRBV10-1 with TRBJ1-1; D is perhaps TRBD1 (6 bases). The CDR3 spans 13 residues. Looked up from germline, CDR1 is WNHNN and CDR2 is SYGVQD (reference sequence). V was trimmed by 4 bases and J by 6 bases, leaving 12 bases between them.

This sequence joins TRBV28 and TRBJ2-2; a weak D match, TRBD1 (6 bases). This CDR3 has 15 residues. Germline lookup yields CDR1 MDHEN and CDR2 SYDVKM. V was cut by 4 bases and J by 1 base, with 10 bases left in between. This CDR3 reads CASSWDTLNTGELFF. CDR3 nucleotide sequence: TGTGCCAGCAGTTGGGACACCCTGAACACCGGGGAGCTGTTTTTT.

The chain has TRBV6-5 and TRBJ1-6; 10 bases fit TRBD1. V was pared by 6 bases and J by 8 bases, with 1 base of the junction left unmatched. The CDR3 length is 13 residues. In germline, CDR1 is MNHEY, CDR2 SVGAGI. CDR3 residues: CASRTGGHSPLHF. CDR3 nucleotides: TGTGCCAGCAGGACAGGGGGCCATTCACCCCTCCACTTT.

This clone came up once. This chain links TRBV5-4 with TRBJ2-1; 12 bases are a match to TRBD1. CDR1 is SGHNT, CDR2 YYREEE, per germline (reference sequence). The junction had 3 bases not matched to a gene; V was cut back by 3 bases and J by 8 bases. The CDR3 has 14 amino acids. This CDR3 reads CASSWGQGAYEQFF. The CDR3 nucleotides read TGTGCCAGCAGCTGGGGACAGGGGGCCTATGAGCAGTTCTTC.

The chain carries TRBV7-8 and TRBJ2-1; 11 positions agree with TRBD2. Losses at the gene ends were 5 bases for V and 4 bases for J; bases not matched to a gene: 7. The CDR3 runs to 16 residues. Germline loops: CDR1 SGHVS, CDR2 FQNEAQ. This CDR3 is CASSAGRLAGYNEQFF. The CDR3, as DNA: TGTGCCAGCAGCGCTGGGAGACTAGCGGGGTACAATGAGCAGTTCTTC.

Here the CDR3 reads CASTPSGIVTGELFF. The CDR3 DNA is TGTGCCAGTACTCCTAGCGGGATTGTTACCGGGGAGCTGTTTTTT. This chain uses TRBV19 with TRBJ2-2; the match to TRBD2 covers 9 bases. This CDR3 spans 15 amino acids. With V trimmed by 7 bases and J by 5 bases, 8 bases remained unmatched. CDR1 and CDR2 from the germline V gene are LNHDA and SQIVND (reference sequence).

With respect to this clone: Other DNA sequences in this specimen translate into the identical CDR3. This chain uses TRBV6-1 with TRBJ2-1; D gene ambiguous. The CDR3 totals 11 residues. Per germline, CDR1 MNHNS and CDR2 SASEGT. V was trimmed by 6 bases and J by 5 bases, leaving 5 bases between them. CDR3 protein: CASRENNEQFF. CDR3 nucleotide sequence: TGTGCCAGCAGGGAAAACAATGAGCAGTTCTTC.

The table lists this clone with a count of one. The J gene is TRBJ2-2, the V gene TRBV7-3; 8 nucleotides line up with TRBD2. V was pared by 1 base and J by 1 base, with 2 bases of the junction left unmatched. Germline-derived CDR1 and CDR2 are SGHTA and FQGTGA. CDR3 length equals 16 residues. The CDR3 nucleotides are TGTGCCAGCAGCTTAAATAGCGGGGAGAACACCGGGGAGCTGTTTTTT. This codes for CASSLNSGENTGELFF.

The gene calls are TRBV7-9 and TRBJ2-7; 9 nucleotides align to TRBD2. The CDR3 runs 14 residues. With 3 bases clipped from V and 6 bases from J, the junction kept 6 bases outside the gene matches. Looked up from germline, CDR1 is SEHNR and CDR2 is FQNEAQ (reference sequence). DNA for the CDR3: TGTGCCAGCAGCTTGTATAGCGGGAGTAGCGAGCAGTACTTC. As protein: CASSLYSGSSEQYF.

The chain carries TRBV4-2 and TRBJ1-1; possible D gene TRBD1, 5 bases. V lost 3 bases and J lost 3, with 20 bases in between. Per the germline V gene, CDR1 is LGHNA and CDR2 is YNFKEQ. The CDR3 runs to 17 residues. CDR3 region: CASSHETSAMGDTEAFF. The CDR3 coding sequence is TGTGCCAGCAGCCATGAGACCTCCGCAATGGGGGACACTGAAGCTTTCTTT.

The V call is TRBV11-2, the J call TRBJ2-7; TRBD2 matches 10 bases. The V and J ends lost 5 bases and 3 bases, in that order; junction bases with no gene match: 4. CDR1 and CDR2 (germline): SGHAT, FQNNGV. This CDR3 is built from 14 residues. CDR3 sequence (DNA): TGTGCCAGCAGCAAAACTAGCGGGAACTACGAGCAGTACTTC. This gives the protein CASSKTSGNYEQYF.

The chain recombines TRBV28 with TRBJ1-2; D uncertain. Per the germline V gene, CDR1 is MDHEN and CDR2 is SYDVKM. This CDR3 contains 13 residues. Trimming left V 3 bases short and J 8 bases short, with 13 bases between. CDR3 sequence reads: CASSLARIQGYTF. The CDR3 nucleotides read TGTGCCAGCAGTTTGGCTCGGATACAAGGCTACACCTTC.

The chain employs TRBV6-5 and TRBJ2-5, with a possible D match to TRBD2 (5 bases). Trimming cost V 5 bases and J 5 bases, with 18 bases left between them. The length of the CDR3 is 15 residues. The germline V gene encodes CDR1 MNHEY and CDR2 SVGAGI. The CDR3 coding sequence is TGTGCCAGCAGTACCCCCGCGGGCGGCGGGGAGACCCAGTACTTC. Its translation is CASSTPAGGGETQYF.

The rearrangement uses TRBV5-1 and TRBJ2-7; 10 bases line up with TRBD1. The CDR3 length is 15 residues. Trimming removed 5 bases from V and 0 bases from J; junction bases left unmatched: 5. Germline-derived CDR1 and CDR2 are SGHRS and YFSETQ. The CDR3 sequence: CASSFRTGGSYEQYF. DNA for the CDR3: TGCGCCAGCAGTTTCCGGACAGGGGGCTCCTACGAGCAGTACTTC.

The gene calls are TRBV10-3 and TRBJ2-6; possibly TRBD1 for D (6 bases). CDR1 ENHRY and CDR2 SYGVKD come from the germline V gene. This CDR3 comprises 17 residues. The V gene lost 4 bases and the J gene lost 0 bases, with 13 bases spanning the gap. The DNA of the CDR3 is TGTGCCATCAGTGGACACAGGGCGGGCTCTGGGGCCAACGTCCTGACTTTC. Its protein is CAISGHRAGSGANVLTF.

The rearrangement joins TRBV7-3 to TRBJ1-1; D perhaps matches TRBD1 (5 bases). The CDR3 extends over 14 amino acids. Trimming removed 5 bases from V and 3 bases from J, with 13 bases in between. Germline V gene sequence: CDR1 SGHTA, CDR2 FQGTGA. The CDR3 DNA follows: TGTGCCAGCAGCCCGATTGGGGGTCACACTGAAGCTTTCTTT. Its translation is CASSPIGGHTEAFF.

The CDR3 region has the DNA TGCGCCAGCTCCTCGGCGATCCCCGCTTACGAGCAGTACTTC. Protein: CASSSAIPAYEQYF. The rearrangement joins TRBV5-1 to TRBJ2-7, with D hard to call. Germline assignment: CDR1 SGHRS and CDR2 YFSETQ. CDR3 size: 14 residues. V was shortened by 7 bases and J by 4 bases, with 18 bases between the two germline ends.

The chain uses TRBV2 and TRBJ1-4; D not certain. Per germline, CDR1 SNHLY and CDR2 FYNNEI. The CDR3 runs to 12 residues. Trimming left V 8 bases short and J 6 bases short, with 10 bases between. CDR3 coding DNA: TGTGCCAGCTGCAGGAGTGATGAAAAACTGTTTTTT. Protein: CASCRSDEKLFF.

The chain carries TRBV5-1 and TRBJ2-2; 8 bases line up with TRBD2. With V trimmed by 4 bases and J by 5 bases, 4 bases remained unmatched. The CDR3 length is 14 residues. Per the germline V gene, CDR1 is SGHRS and CDR2 is YFSETQ. The CDR3: CASSAGGATGELFF. The CDR3 coding sequence is TGCGCCAGCAGCGCGGGGGGCGCAACCGGGGAGCTGTTTTTT. Full variable domain (rest looked up from reference TRBV5-1 and TRBJ2-2): KAGVTQTPRYLIKTRGQQVTLSCSPISGHRSVSWYQQTPGQGLQFLFEYFSETQRNKGNFPGRFSGRQFSNSRSEMNVSTLELGDSALYLCASSAGGATGELFFGEGSRLTVL.